What follows is one TCR beta chain and its context. This entry is derived from a study of cytomegalovirus exposure and HLA in healthy donors. The PCR had 60 Vbeta and 13 Jbeta primers. In the original workflow: Later analysis identified approximately 88 million unique TCR beta chains, 9 million to 12 million shared. Sequencing was performed with immunoSEQ multiplex PCR; in TCRdb, only in-frame clones are kept and a portion is missing. D and trimming come from the DNA, and the V and J calls and clone size come from that table. The top ten hold about 2.8% of the sample, which has about 110,000 clones, about two thirds seen once. The sequenced sample consisted of PBMCs. This TCR came from a female donor in good health and CMV-seronegative.

The CDR3 here is CASSLRGGDRETQYF. The CDR3 region has the DNA TGCGCCAGCAGCTTGCGGGGAGGGGATAGGGAGACCCAGTACTTC. This sequence joins TRBV5-1 and TRBJ2-5; 7 positions match TRBD2. Unmatched junction bases numbered 8, after V lost 1 base and J lost 5 bases. CDR3 size: 15 residues. Germline lookup yields CDR1 SGHRS and CDR2 YFSETQ. The complete variable domain, with remaining parts taken from reference TRBV5-1 and TRBJ2-5, reads KAGVTQTPRYLIKTRGQQVTLSCSPISGHRSVSWYQQTPGQGLQFLFEYFSETQRNKGNFPGRFSGRQFSNSRSEMNVSTLELGDSALYLCASSLRGGDRETQYFGPGTRLLVL.